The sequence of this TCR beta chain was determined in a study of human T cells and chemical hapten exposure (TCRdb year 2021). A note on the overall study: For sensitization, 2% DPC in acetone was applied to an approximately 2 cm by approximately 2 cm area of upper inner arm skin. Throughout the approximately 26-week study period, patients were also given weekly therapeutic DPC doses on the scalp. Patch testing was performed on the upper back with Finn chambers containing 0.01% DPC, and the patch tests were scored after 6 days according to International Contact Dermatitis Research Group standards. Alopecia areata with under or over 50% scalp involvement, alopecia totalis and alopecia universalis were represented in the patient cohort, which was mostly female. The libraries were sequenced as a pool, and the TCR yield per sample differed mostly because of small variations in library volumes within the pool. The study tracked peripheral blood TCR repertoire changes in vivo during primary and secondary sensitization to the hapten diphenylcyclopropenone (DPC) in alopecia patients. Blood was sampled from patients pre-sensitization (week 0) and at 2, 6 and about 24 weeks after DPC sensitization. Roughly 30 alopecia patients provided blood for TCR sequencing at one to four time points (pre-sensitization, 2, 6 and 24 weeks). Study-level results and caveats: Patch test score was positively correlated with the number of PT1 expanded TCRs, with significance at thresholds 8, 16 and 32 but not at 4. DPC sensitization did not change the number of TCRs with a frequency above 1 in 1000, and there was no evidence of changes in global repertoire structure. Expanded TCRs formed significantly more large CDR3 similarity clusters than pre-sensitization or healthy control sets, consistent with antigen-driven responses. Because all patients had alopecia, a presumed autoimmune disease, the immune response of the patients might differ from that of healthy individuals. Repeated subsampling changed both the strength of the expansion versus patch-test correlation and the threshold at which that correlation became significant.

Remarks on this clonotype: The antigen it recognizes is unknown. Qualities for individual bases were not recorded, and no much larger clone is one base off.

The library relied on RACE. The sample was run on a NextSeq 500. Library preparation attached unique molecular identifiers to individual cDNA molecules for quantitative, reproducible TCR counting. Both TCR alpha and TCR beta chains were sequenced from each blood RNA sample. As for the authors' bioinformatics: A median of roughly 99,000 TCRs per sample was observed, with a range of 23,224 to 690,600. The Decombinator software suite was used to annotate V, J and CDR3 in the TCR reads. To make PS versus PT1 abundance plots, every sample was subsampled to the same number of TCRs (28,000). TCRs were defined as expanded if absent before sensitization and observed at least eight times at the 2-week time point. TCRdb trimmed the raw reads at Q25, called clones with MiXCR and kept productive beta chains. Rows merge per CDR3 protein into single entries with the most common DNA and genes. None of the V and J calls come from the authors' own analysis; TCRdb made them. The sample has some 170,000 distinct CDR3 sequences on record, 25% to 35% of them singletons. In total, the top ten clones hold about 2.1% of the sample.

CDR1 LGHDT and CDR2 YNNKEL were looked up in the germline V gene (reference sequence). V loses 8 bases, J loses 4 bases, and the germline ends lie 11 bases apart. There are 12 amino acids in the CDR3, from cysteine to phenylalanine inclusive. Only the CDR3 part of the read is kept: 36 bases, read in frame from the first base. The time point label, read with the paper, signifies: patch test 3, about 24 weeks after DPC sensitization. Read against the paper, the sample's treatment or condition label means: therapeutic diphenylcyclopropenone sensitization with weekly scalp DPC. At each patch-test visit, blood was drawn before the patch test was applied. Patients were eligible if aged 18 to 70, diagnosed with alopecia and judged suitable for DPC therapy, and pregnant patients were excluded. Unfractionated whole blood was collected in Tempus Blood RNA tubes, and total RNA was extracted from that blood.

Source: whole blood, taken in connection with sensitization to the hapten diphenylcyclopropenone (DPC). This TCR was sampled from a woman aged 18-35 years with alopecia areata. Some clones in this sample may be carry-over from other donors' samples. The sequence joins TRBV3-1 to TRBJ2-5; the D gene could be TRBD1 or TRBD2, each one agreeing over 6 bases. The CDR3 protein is CASGGLGETQYF. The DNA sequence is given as TGTGCCAGCGGGGGGCTAGGAGAGACCCAGTACTTC.